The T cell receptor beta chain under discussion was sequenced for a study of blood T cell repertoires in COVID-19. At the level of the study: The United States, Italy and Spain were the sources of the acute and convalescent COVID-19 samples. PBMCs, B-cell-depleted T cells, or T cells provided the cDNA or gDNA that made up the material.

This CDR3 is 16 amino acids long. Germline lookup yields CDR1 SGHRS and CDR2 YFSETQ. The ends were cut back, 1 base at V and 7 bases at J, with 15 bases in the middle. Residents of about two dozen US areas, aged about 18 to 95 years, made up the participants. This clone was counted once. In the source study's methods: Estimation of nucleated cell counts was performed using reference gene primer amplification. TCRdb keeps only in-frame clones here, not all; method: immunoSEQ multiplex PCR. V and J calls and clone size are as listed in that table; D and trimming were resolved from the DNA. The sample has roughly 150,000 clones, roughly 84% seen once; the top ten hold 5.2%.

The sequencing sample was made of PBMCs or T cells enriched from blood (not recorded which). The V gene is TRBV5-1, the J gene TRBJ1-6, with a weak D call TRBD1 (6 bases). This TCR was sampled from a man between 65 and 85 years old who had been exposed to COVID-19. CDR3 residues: CASSLSSAGVNSPLHF. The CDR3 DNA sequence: TGCGCCAGCAGCTTGAGTTCTGCAGGGGTGAATTCACCCCTCCACTTT.